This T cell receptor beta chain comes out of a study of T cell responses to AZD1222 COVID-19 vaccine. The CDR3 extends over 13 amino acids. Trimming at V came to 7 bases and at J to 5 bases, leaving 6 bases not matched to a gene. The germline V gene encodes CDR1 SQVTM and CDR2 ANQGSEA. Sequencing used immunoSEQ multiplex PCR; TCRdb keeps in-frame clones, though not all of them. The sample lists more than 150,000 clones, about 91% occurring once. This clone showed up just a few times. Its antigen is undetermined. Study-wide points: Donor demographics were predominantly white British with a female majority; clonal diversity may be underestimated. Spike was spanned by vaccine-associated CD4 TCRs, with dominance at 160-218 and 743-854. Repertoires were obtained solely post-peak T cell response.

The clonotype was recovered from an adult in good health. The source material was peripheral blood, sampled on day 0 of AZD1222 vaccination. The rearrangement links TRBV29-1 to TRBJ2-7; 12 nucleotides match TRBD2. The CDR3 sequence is CSATGLAGNEQYF. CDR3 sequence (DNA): TGCAGCGCTACCGGACTAGCGGGAAACGAGCAGTACTTC.